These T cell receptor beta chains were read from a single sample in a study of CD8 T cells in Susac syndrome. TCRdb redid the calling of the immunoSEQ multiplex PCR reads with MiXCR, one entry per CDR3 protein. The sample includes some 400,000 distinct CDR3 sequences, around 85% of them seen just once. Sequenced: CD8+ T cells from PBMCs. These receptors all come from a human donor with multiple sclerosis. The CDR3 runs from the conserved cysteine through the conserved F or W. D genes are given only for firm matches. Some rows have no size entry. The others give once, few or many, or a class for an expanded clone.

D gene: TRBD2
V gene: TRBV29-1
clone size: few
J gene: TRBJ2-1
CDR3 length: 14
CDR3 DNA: TGCAGCGTTTCGGGACTAGCGGTCTACAATGAGCAGTTCTTC
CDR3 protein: CSVSGLAVYNEQFF

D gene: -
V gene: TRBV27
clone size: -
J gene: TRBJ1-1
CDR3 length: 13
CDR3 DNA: TGTGCCAGCAGTTATTCGCAGGACACTGAAGCTTTCTTT
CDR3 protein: CASSYSQDTEAFF

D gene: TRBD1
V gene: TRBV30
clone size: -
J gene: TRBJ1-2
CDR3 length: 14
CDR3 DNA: TGTGCCTGGATTCCGGGACAGAGTTCGTATGGCTACACCTTC
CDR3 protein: CAWIPGQSSYGYTF

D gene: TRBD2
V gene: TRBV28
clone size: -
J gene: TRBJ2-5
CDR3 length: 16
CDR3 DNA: TGTGCCAGCAGTTCACAGCGGGAGATAGGGGGAGAGACCCAGTACTTC
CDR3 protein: CASSSQREIGGETQYF

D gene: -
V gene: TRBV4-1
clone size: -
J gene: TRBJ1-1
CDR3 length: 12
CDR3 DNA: TGCGCCAGCAGCCCCTCGACAACTGAAGCTTTCTTT
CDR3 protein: CASSPSTTEAFF

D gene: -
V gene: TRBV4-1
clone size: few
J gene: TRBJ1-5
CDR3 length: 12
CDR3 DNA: TGTGCCAGCAGCCAAGTGAATCAGCCCCAGCATTTT
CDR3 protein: CASSQVNQPQHF

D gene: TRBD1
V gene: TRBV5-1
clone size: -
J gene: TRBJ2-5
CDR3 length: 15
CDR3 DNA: TGCGCCAGCAGCATAGGACAGGGGGCGCAAGAGACCCAGTACTTC
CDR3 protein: CASSIGQGAQETQYF

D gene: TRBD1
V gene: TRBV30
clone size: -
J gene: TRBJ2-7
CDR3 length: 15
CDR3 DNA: TGTGCCTGGAGTCAAGTGGACAGGGTTGGTGACGAGCAGTACTTC
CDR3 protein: CAWSQVDRVGDEQYF

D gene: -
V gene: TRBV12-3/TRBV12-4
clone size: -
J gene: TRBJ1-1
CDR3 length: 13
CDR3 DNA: TGTGCCAGCAGGGACAGTGCGAACACTGAAGCTTTCTTT
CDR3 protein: CASRDSANTEAFF

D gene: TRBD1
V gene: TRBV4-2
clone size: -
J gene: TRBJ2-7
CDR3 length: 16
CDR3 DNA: TGTGCCAGCAGCCAACCTAGGACAGGGGGACCCTACGAGCAGTACTTC
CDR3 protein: CASSQPRTGGPYEQYF